These 9 T cell receptor beta chains share one sample of origin, sequenced in a study of blood T cell repertoires in COVID-19. This table comes from immunoSEQ multiplex PCR, and its TCRdb copy is limited to in-frame clones, with some not included. The sample consists of some 300,000 clones, around 90% of them appearing once. Sequencing input: PBMCs or T cells enriched from blood (not recorded which). All receptors derive from a woman between 40 and 55 years old who had recovered from COVID-19.

The chain joins TRBV27 to TRBJ2-2; the D gene is possibly TRBD1 (6 bases). The V end lost 3 bases, the J end lost 3 bases, and 14 bases lay between the germline ends. The CDR3 spans 16 residues. From germline, CDR1 is MNHEY and CDR2 SMNVEV (reference sequence). The CDR3 sequence: CASSFSDRWYTGELFF. In DNA, the CDR3 is TGTGCCAGCAGTTTTTCAGACAGGTGGTACACCGGGGAGCTGTTTTTT.

The chain has TRBV7-9 and TRBJ1-2; 8 bases fit TRBD1. CDR1 is SEHNR, CDR2 FQNEAQ, per germline (reference sequence). The CDR3 runs 17 residues. Trimming removed 4 bases from V and 0 bases from J; junction bases left unmatched: 10. The CDR3 coding sequence is TGTGCCAGCAGCTCAACCGGGACAGGACGCCCTAACTATGGCTACACCTTC. Its protein is CASSSTGTGRPNYGYTF.

J is TRBJ1-1 and V is TRBV11-2, with D unclear. Germline V gene lookup returns CDR1 SGHAT and CDR2 FQNNGV. Trimming removed 5 bases from V and 6 bases from J, with 13 bases in between. The CDR3 covers 13 residues. The chain's CDR3 is CASSVGVSAEAFF. CDR3 in DNA: TGTGCCAGCAGCGTCGGAGTATCCGCTGAAGCTTTCTTT.

The chain is built from TRBV3-1 (or the pseudogene TRBV3-2) and TRBJ1-1, with 8 bases lining up with TRBD1. Germline trimming cut 3 bases from V and 1 base from J; bases unmatched to any gene: 4. Germline V gene lookup returns CDR1 LGHDT and CDR2 YNNKEL (reference sequence). This CDR3 has 15 amino acids. The DNA of the CDR3 is TGTGCCAGCAGCCATACTGGGACAGGGAACACTGAAGCTTTCTTT. Encoded protein: CASSHTGTGNTEAFF.

J is TRBJ2-7 and V is TRBV11-2; 12 bases fit TRBD1. Germline V gene lookup returns CDR1 SGHAT and CDR2 FQNNGV. The CDR3 runs to 15 residues. V was clipped by 7 bases and J by 3 bases; unmatched bases: 7. CDR3 bases: TGTGCCAGCAACCGGGACAGGGGGCTAGTCTACGAGCAGTACTTC. Amino acid sequence: CASNRDRGLVYEQYF.

This clone was seen a few times. The chain is built from TRBV27 and TRBJ2-1; D is possibly TRBD2 (5 bases). The CDR3 contains 14 residues. V lost 4 bases to trimming and J lost 5 bases, with 12 bases between them. Looked up from germline, CDR1 is MNHEY and CDR2 is SMNVEV (reference sequence). The chain's CDR3 is CASSSGIYDNEQFF. CDR3 coding DNA: TGTGCCAGCAGTTCCGGGATTTACGACAATGAGCAGTTCTTC.

This clone was seen a handful of times. The chain carries TRBV11-2 and TRBJ1-4, with 8 bases that match TRBD1. Germline V lookup: CDR1 SGHAT, CDR2 FQNNGV. This CDR3 region has 19 residues. J was trimmed by 2 bases and V by 2 bases; bases with no gene match: 13. The CDR3 sequence is CASSLLTDRGIATNEKLFF. The CDR3 nucleotides are TGTGCCAGCAGCTTACTTACTGACAGGGGAATTGCGACTAATGAAAAACTGTTTTTT.

The chain links TRBV21-1 to TRBJ2-1; the DNA was not used to check the table's D call, TRBD2. TRBV21-1 is an annotated pseudogene. CDR3 size: 17 residues. The CDR3 loop is CASSKGMGSGGDNEQFF. In nucleotides, the CDR3 is TGTGCCAGCAGCAAAGGTATGGGGTCGGGAGGGGACAATGAGCAGTTCTTC.

V is TRBV6-1 and J is TRBJ1-2, with D unclear. The CDR3 sequence is 15 residues long. V dropped 6 bases and J dropped 4 bases, with 18 bases sitting between them. CDR1 and CDR2 (germline): MNHNS, SASEGT. DNA for the CDR3: TGTGCCAGCAGACTCTTTGGGCAGGATGGCTATGGCTACACCTTC. It specifies CASRLFGQDGYGYTF.